This is a list of T cell receptor beta chains from one sample in a study of T cell repertoires in ileal Crohn's disease. This table comes from immunoSEQ multiplex PCR, and its TCRdb copy is limited to in-frame clones, with some not included. The sample has fewer than 20,000 clones, 88% seen once. Input material: ileal tissue. These receptors were obtained from an adult with Crohn's disease. Both conserved end residues are part of each CDR3. A D gene is named only where the DNA matches it firmly. Clone size, where shown, is once, few, many, or a class for clones that have expanded.

d_gene,j_gene,v_gene,abundance,CDR3aa,CDR3nt
NA,TRBJ2-3,TRBV19,NA,CASRPLAGFTDTQYF,TGTGCCAGTAGACCCCTCGCAGGGTTCACAGATACGCAGTATTTT
NA,TRBJ2-1,TRBV6-6,NA,CASSPSRGVNEQFF,TGTGCCAGCAGCCCCTCCAGGGGTGTAAATGAGCAGTTCTTC
NA,TRBJ1-4,TRBV19,NA,CASSYTGSNEKLFF,TGTGCCAGTAGCTATACAGGCAGCAATGAAAAACTGTTTTTT
NA,TRBJ2-1,TRBV28,NA,CASSSNQGSKGDEQFF,TGTGCCAGCAGTTCCAACCAGGGATCCAAGGGCGATGAGCAGTTCTTC
NA,TRBJ2-7,TRBV10-1,NA,CASKPGGSYEQYF,TGCGCCAGCAAGCCGGGTGGATCCTACGAGCAGTACTTC
NA,TRBJ2-3,TRBV28,NA,CASSSLWGSSTDTQYF,TGTGCCAGCAGTTCCCTTTGGGGCAGCAGCACAGATACGCAGTATTTT
TRBD2,TRBJ2-1,TRBV18,NA,CASSRTSGEQFF,TGTGCCAGCTCACGTACTAGCGGGGAGCAGTTCTTC
NA,TRBJ1-5,TRBV19,NA,CASSIGGGQGSQPQHF,TGTGCCAGTAGTATAGGGGGTGGGCAGGGATCTCAGCCCCAGCATTTT
TRBD1,TRBJ2-1,TRBV5-4,NA,CASSVAGQGVAGSYNEQFF,TGTGCCAGCAGCGTGGCTGGACAGGGCGTCGCCGGCTCCTACAATGAGCAGTTCTTC
TRBD2,TRBJ2-4,TRBV30,NA,CAWSVQAGGVKNIQYF,TGTGCCTGGAGTGTACAAGCGGGAGGGGTCAAAAACATTCAGTACTTC
TRBD2,TRBJ2-2,TRBV7-3,once,CASSTAPGLAGESVPGELFF,TGTGCCAGCAGCACCGCTCCGGGACTAGCGGGAGAAAGTGTCCCCGGGGAGCTGTTTTTT
TRBD2,TRBJ2-7,TRBV4-2,NA,CASSPLPTSGSSPYEQYF,TGTGCCAGCAGCCCCCTACCGACTAGCGGGAGCTCTCCCTACGAGCAGTACTTC
TRBD1,TRBJ2-7,TRBV18,NA,CASSWAGGRDEQYF,TGTGCCAGCTCATGGGCAGGGGGCCGGGACGAGCAGTACTTC
NA,TRBJ1-3,TRBV6-4,NA,CASSAQGVHVFTGNTIYF,TGTGCCAGCAGTGCCCAGGGCGTTCACGTGTTTACTGGAAACACCATATATTTT
NA,TRBJ2-2,TRBV2,NA,CASRGAGNGELFF,TGTGCCAGCAGGGGGGCTGGTAACGGGGAGCTGTTTTTT
TRBD1,TRBJ1-5,TRBV7-2,NA,CASSLSATGNNQPQHF,TGTGCCAGCAGCTTAAGTGCGACAGGGAACAATCAGCCCCAGCATTTT
NA,TRBJ2-7,TRBV30,NA,CAWSEEVEQYF,TGTGCCTGGAGTGAAGAGGTCGAGCAGTACTTC
TRBD1,TRBJ1-3,TRBV11-2,NA,CASSLDRDSYGNTIYF,TGTGCCAGCAGCTTGGACCGGGACAGCTATGGAAACACCATATATTTT
TRBD2,TRBJ2-3,TRBV7-2,NA,CASSHGTSGVDTQYF,TGTGCCAGCAGCCACGGGACTAGCGGTGTTGATACGCAGTATTTT
TRBD1,TRBJ2-3,TRBV5-1,NA,CASSFAGTVYADTQYF,TGCGCCAGCAGCTTCGCCGGGACAGTCTACGCAGATACGCAGTATTTT
NA,TRBJ1-2,TRBV4-1,NA,CASSQDRTRGYGYTF,TGCGCCAGCAGCCAAGATAGGACCAGGGGCTACGGCTACACCTTC
NA,TRBJ1-2,TRBV14,NA,CASSQAHQGAYGYTF,TGTGCCAGCAGCCAAGCCCATCAAGGGGCCTATGGCTACACCTTC
NA,TRBJ2-5,TRBV9,NA,CASSSGSIQYF,TGTGCCAGCAGCTCTGGCAGTATCCAGTACTTC
TRBD2,TRBJ2-2,TRBV9,NA,CASSVGLSGGNTGELFF,TGTGCCAGCAGCGTGGGACTTAGCGGGGGCAACACCGGGGAGCTGTTTTTT
TRBD1,TRBJ1-6,TRBV6-1,NA,CASSTGTGGNSPLHF,TGTGCCAGCAGTACCGGGACAGGAGGAAATTCACCCCTCCACTTT
NA,TRBJ1-1,TRBV9,NA,CASSVGNANTEAFF,TGTGCCAGCAGCGTCGGGAATGCGAACACTGAAGCTTTCTTT
NA,TRBJ2-7,TRBV10-2,NA,CASTPGKRSYEQYF,TGCGCCAGCACCCCAGGAAAAAGGTCGTACGAGCAGTACTTC
TRBD1,TRBJ2-5,TRBV6-1,NA,CASSAGQGVETQYF,TGTGCCAGCAGCGCGGGACAGGGGGTCGAGACCCAGTACTTC
TRBD1,TRBJ2-1,TRBV7-6,NA,CASSLFGTGGRNEQFF,TGTGCCAGCAGCTTATTTGGGACAGGCGGGCGGAATGAGCAGTTCTTC
TRBD1,TRBJ1-2,TRBV6-1,few,CASSGRTGGGYTF,TGTGCCAGCAGTGGACGGACAGGGGGTGGCTACACCTTC
TRBD2,TRBJ2-3,TRBV6-5,few,CASSPPGGRPDTQYF,TGTGCCAGCAGCCCGCCGGGGGGGCGCCCAGATACGCAGTATTTT
TRBD1,TRBJ1-3,TRBV27,NA,CASAQQGAVGNTIYF,TGTGCCAGCGCCCAACAGGGGGCGGTTGGAAACACCATATATTTT
TRBD1,TRBJ1-4,TRBV6-6,few,CASSADRATNEKLFF,TGTGCCAGCAGCGCTGACAGGGCAACTAATGAAAAACTGTTTTTT
NA,TRBJ1-1,TRBV27,NA,CASSSGFGSTEAFF,TGTGCCAGCAGTTCCGGGTTTGGGTCTACTGAAGCTTTCTTT
NA,TRBJ2-3,TRBV6-1,once,CASSEGNRDTQYF,TGTGCCAGCAGTGAAGGGAACAGGGATACGCAGTATTTT
NA,TRBJ2-7,TRBV4-1,NA,CASSLLPYLAYEQYF,TGCGCCAGCAGCCTCCTCCCATACCTAGCTTACGAGCAGTACTTC
NA,TRBJ2-6,TRBV6-5,NA,CASKLQGTGANVLTF,TGTGCCAGCAAATTACAGGGAACTGGGGCCAACGTCCTGACTTTC
NA,TRBJ2-2,TRBV19,NA,CASSIGFGENTGELFF,TGTGCCAGTAGTATTGGGTTCGGGGAGAACACCGGGGAGCTGTTTTTT
TRBD1,TRBJ1-4,TRBV6-6,NA,CASSSGQGATNEKLFF,TGTGCCAGCAGTTCCGGACAGGGGGCAACTAATGAAAAACTGTTTTTT
TRBD2,TRBJ2-2,TRBV9,NA,CASSPFGGRATGELFF,TGTGCCAGCAGCCCTTTCGGTGGGAGGGCCACCGGGGAGCTGTTTTTT
NA,TRBJ1-1,TRBV7-2,NA,CASSLARGNGAFF,TGTGCCAGCAGCTTAGCGCGAGGGAATGGAGCTTTCTTT
TRBD1,TRBJ2-3,TRBV19,NA,CASSPRETGGDTQYF,TGTGCCAGTAGTCCACGAGAGACAGGGGGAGATACGCAGTATTTT
TRBD2,TRBJ2-5,TRBV6-1,NA,CASNPSGSTQETQYF,TGTGCCAGCAACCCTAGCGGGAGTACTCAAGAGACCCAGTACTTC
NA,TRBJ2-2,TRBV7-2,NA,CASSLRTRTGSNTGELFF,TGTGCCAGCAGCCTCCGAACCCGAACAGGGTCGAACACCGGGGAGCTGTTTTTT
NA,TRBJ1-1,TRBV11-2,NA,CASSLTRQAMNTEAFF,TGTGCCAGCAGCTTAACTAGACAGGCGATGAACACTGAAGCTTTCTTT
TRBD2,TRBJ2-4,TRBV7-9,NA,CASSSQRTSGRSDIQYF,TGTGCCAGCAGCTCTCAAAGGACTAGCGGGAGAAGTGACATTCAGTACTTC
NA,TRBJ2-2,TRBV7-9,few,CASSPNLGQSGKTRELFF,TGTGCCAGCAGCCCTAACCTGGGACAATCGGGGAAGACCCGGGAGCTGTTTTTT
NA,TRBJ2-2,TRBV19,NA,CASIKRANTGELFF,TGTGCCAGTATCAAGCGGGCCAACACCGGGGAGCTGTTTTTT
TRBD1,TRBJ1-6,TRBV5-6,NA,CASSPNRQGYNSPLHF,TGTGCCAGCAGCCCAAACCGACAGGGCTATAATTCACCCCTCCACTTT
NA,TRBJ1-1,TRBV6-5,NA,CASSYHSVNTEAFF,TGTGCCAGCAGTTATCATTCGGTGAACACTGAAGCTTTCTTT
NA,TRBJ2-2,TRBV5-1,NA,CASSLGGNTGELFF,TGCGCCAGCAGCTTGGGCGGGAACACCGGGGAGCTGTTTTTT
TRBD2,TRBJ2-1,TRBV2,NA,CASSEIGRGQFF,TGTGCCAGCAGTGAAATTGGGAGGGGGCAGTTCTTC
NA,TRBJ1-4,TRBV19,few,CASSTQGRNEKLFF,TGTGCCAGTAGTACACAGGGTAGGAATGAAAAACTGTTTTTT
NA,TRBJ1-5,TRBV6-5,NA,CASCRGSNQPQHF,TGTGCCAGCTGCCGGGGGAGCAATCAGCCCCAGCATTTT
TRBD1,TRBJ1-1,TRBV5-1,large,CASSSHGQGYTEAFF,TGCGCCAGCAGTTCCCATGGACAGGGATACACTGAAGCTTTCTTT
TRBD1,TRBJ1-3,TRBV27,NA,CASSVTGTGAGNTIYF,TGTGCCAGCAGTGTCACCGGGACAGGAGCTGGAAACACCATATATTTT
TRBD1,TRBJ1-4,TRBV4-2,NA,CASSQAAGGLGNEKLFF,TGTGCCAGCAGCCAAGCTGCAGGGGGGTTGGGTAATGAAAAACTGTTTTTT
TRBD1,TRBJ1-2,TRBV19,NA,CASSASHKAGGWVYGYTF,TGTGCCAGTAGTGCCAGCCACAAAGCAGGGGGATGGGTCTATGGCTACACCTTC
NA,TRBJ1-1,TRBV29-1,NA,CSVHRNTEAFF,TGCAGCGTTCACAGGAACACTGAAGCTTTCTTT
TRBD1,TRBJ2-1,TRBV27,NA,CASTSLTGNNEQFF,TGTGCCAGCACCTCATTGACAGGGAACAATGAGCAGTTCTTC